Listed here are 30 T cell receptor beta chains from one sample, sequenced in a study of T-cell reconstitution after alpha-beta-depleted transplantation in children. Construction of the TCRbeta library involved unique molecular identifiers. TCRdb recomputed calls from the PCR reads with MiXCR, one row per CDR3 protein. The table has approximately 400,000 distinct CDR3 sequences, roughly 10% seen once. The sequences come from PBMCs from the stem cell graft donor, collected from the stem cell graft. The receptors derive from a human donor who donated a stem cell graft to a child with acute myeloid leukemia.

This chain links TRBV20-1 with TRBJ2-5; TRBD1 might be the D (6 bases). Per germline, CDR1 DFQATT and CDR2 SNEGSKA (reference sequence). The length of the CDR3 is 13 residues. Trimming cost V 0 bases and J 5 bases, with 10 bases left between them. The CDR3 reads CSARDPGDETQYF. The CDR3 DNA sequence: TGCAGTGCTAGAGACCCAGGGGACGAGACCCAGTACTTC.

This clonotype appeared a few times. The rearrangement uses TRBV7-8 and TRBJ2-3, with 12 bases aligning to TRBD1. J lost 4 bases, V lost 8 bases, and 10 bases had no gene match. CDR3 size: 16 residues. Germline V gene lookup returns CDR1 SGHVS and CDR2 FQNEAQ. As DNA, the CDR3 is TGTGCCAGCGGATATCGGGGACAGGGGGCCCCAGATACGCAGTATTTT. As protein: CASGYRGQGAPDTQYF.

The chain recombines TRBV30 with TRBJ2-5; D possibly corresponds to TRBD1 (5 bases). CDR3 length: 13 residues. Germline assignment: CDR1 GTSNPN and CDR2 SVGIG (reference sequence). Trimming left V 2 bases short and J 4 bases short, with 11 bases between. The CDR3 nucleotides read TGTGCCTGGAGTTATGGGCAGGGAGAGACCCAGTACTTC. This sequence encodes CAWSYGQGETQYF.

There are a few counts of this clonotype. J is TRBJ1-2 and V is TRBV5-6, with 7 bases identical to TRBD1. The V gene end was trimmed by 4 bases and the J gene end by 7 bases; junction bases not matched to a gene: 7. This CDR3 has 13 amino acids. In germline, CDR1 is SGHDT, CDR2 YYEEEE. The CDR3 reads CASSPDRDFGYTF. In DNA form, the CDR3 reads TGTGCCAGCAGCCCAGACAGGGACTTTGGCTACACCTTC. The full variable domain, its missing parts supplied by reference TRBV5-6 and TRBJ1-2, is DAGVTQSPTHLIKTRGQQVTLRCSPKSGHDTVSWYQQALGQGPQFIFQYYEEEERQRGNFPDRFSGHQFPNYSSELNVNALLLGDSALYLCASSPDRDFGYTFGSGTRLTVV.

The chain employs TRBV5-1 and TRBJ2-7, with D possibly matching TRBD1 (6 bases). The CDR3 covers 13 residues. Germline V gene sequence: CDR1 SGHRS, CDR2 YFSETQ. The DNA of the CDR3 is TGCGCCAGCAGCGCCGCCACAGGGAGAGAGCAGTACGTG. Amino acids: CASSAATGREQYV.

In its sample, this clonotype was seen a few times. The CDR3 reads CASSQEWNRGDSPLHF. The CDR3 nucleotides are TGCGCCAGCAGCCAAGAATGGAACAGGGGTGATTCACCCCTCCACTTT. J is TRBJ1-6 and V is TRBV4-3, with 7 bases identical to TRBD1. From germline, CDR1 is LGHNA and CDR2 YSLEER. This CDR3 comprises 16 residues. Trimming took 0 bases from V and 8 from J; bases not matched to a gene: 7.

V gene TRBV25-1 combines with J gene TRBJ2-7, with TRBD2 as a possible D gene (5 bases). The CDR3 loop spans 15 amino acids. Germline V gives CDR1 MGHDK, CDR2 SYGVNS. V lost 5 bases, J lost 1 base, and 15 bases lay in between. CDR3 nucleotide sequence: TGTGCCAGCAGTCCAGGCGCGGGCGGGTCCTACGAGCAGTACTTC. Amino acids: CASSPGAGGSYEQYF.

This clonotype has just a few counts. CDR3 bases: TGTGCCAGCAGCGCAGGACAGGGTGGCGAGCAGTACTTC. Protein: CASSAGQGGEQYF. The chain links TRBV6-1 to TRBJ2-7, with 8 bases that match TRBD1. CDR3 length: 13 amino acids. Germline assignment: CDR1 MNHNS and CDR2 SASEGT. V lost 6 bases, J lost 6 bases, and 7 bases stayed unmatched.

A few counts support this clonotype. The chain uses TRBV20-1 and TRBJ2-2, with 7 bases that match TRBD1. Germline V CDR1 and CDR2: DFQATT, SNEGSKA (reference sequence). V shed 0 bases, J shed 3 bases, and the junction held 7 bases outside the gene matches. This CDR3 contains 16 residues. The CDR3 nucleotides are TGCAGTGCTAGAGATTCGTCCCAGGGGGACACCGGGGAGCTGTTTTTT. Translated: CSARDSSQGDTGELFF.

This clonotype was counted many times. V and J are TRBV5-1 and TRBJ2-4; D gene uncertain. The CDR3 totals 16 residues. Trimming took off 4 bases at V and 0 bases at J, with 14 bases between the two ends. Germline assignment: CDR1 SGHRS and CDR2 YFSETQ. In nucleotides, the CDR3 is TGCGCCAGCAGCGTATCGACGGATGTAGCCAAAAACATTCAGTACTTC. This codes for CASSVSTDVAKNIQYF.

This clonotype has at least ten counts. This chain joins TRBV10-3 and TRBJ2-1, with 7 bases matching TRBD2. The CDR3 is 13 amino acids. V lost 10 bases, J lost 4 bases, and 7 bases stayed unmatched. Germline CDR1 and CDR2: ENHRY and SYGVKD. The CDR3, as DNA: TGTGCCACATCCGGGGAGGGTTACAATGAGCAGTTCTTC. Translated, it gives CATSGEGYNEQFF.

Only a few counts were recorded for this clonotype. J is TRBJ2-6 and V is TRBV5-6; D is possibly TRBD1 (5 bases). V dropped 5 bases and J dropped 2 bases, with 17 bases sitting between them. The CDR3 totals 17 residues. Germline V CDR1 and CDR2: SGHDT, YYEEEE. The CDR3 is CASSYNTGGAGANVLTF. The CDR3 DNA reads TGTGCCAGCAGTTATAATACAGGCGGCGCTGGGGCCAACGTCCTGACTTTC.

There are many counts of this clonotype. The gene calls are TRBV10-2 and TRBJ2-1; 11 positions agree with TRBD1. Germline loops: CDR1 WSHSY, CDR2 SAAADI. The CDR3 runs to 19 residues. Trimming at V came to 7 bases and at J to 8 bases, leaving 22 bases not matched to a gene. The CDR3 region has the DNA TGCGCCAGCACCAAATGGGACAGGGGGTTTGGAACCCCAACAGATGAGCAGTTCTTC. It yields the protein CASTKWDRGFGTPTDEQFF.

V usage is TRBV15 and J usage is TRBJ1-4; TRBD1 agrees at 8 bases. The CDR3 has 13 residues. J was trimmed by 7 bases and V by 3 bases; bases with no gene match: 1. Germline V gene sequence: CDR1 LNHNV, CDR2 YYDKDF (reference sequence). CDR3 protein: CATSRDRVEKLFF. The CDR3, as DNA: TGTGCCACCAGCAGGGACAGGGTTGAAAAACTGTTTTTT.

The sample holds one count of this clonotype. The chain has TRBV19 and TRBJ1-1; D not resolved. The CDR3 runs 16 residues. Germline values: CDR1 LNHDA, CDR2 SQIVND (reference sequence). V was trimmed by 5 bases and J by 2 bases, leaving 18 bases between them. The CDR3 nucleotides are TGTGCCAGTAGTTCCCTCCGTTGGGTGGGTAACACTGAAGCTTTCTTT. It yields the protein CASSSLRWVGNTEAFF.

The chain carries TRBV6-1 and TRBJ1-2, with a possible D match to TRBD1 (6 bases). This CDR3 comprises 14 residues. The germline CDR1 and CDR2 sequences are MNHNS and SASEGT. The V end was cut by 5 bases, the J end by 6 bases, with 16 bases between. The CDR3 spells CASSRGTAGDGYTF. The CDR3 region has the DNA TGTGCCAGCAGTCGAGGGACTGCAGGGGATGGCTACACCTTC.

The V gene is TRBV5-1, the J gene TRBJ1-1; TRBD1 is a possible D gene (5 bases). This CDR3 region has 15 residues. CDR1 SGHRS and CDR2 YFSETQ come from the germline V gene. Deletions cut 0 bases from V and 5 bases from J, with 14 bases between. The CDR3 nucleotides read TGCGCCAGCAGCTTGGCCGTCAGGGATGGGACTGAAGCTTTCTTT. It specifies CASSLAVRDGTEAFF.

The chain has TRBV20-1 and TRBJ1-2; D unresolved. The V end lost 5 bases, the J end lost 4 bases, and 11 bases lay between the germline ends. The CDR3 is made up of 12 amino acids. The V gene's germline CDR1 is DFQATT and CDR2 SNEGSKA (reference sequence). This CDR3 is CSAPDSIYGYTF. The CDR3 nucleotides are TGCAGTGCTCCGGACTCAATCTATGGCTACACCTTC.

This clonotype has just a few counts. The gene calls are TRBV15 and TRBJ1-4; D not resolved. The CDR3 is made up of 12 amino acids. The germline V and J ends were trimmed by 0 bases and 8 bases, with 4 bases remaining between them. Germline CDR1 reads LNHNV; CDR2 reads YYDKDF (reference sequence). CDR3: CATSRDGEKLFF. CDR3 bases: TGTGCCACCAGCAGAGACGGAGAAAAACTGTTTTTT.

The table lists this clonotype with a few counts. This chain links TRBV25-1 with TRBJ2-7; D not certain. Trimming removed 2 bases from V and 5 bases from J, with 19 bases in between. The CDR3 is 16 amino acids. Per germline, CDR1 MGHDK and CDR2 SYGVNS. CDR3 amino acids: CASSEGMGFLLDEQYF. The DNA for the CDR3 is TGTGCCAGCAGTGAAGGCATGGGGTTTTTACTGGACGAGCAGTACTTC.

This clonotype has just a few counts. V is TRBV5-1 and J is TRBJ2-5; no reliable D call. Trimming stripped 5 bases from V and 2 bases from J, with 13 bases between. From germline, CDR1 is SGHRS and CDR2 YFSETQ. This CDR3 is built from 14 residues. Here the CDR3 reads CASSHRHRQETQYF. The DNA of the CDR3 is TGCGCCAGCAGTCATAGACACAGACAAGAGACCCAGTACTTC.

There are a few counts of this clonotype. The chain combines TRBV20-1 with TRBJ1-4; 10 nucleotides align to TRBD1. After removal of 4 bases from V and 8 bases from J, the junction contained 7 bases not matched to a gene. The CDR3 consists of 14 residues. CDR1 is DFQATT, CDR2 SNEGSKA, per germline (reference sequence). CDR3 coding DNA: TGCAGTGCTAACTCGGGGACAGGGGACGAAAAACTGTTTTTT. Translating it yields CSANSGTGDEKLFF.

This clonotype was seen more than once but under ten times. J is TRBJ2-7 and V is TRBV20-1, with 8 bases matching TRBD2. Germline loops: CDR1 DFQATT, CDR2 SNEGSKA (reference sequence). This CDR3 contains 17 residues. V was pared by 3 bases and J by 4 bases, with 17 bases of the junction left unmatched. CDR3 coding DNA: TGCAGTGCTAGGACTTCGGCGGGAGGTGTTGATAGGTACGAGCAGTACTTC. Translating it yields CSARTSAGGVDRYEQYF.

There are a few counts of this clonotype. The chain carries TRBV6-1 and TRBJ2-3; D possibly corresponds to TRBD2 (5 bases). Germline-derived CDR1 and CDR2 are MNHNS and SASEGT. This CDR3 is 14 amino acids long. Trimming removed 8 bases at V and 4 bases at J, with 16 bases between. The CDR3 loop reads CASSPTSVPDTQYF. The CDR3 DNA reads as TGTGCCAGCTCGCCTACTAGTGTCCCAGATACGCAGTATTTT.

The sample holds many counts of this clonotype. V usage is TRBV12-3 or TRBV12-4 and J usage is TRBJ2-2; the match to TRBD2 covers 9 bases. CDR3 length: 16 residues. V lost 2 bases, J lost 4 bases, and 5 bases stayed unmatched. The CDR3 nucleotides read TGTGCCAGCAGTTTACAGCTAGCGGGACCCACCGGGGAGCTGTTTTTT. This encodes CASSLQLAGPTGELFF.

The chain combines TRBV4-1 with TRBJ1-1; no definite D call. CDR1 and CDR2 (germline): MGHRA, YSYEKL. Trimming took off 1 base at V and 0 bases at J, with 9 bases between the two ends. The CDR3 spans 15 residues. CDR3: CASSQVEQLNTEAFF. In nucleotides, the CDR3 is TGCGCCAGCAGCCAAGTCGAACAGCTGAACACTGAAGCTTTCTTT.

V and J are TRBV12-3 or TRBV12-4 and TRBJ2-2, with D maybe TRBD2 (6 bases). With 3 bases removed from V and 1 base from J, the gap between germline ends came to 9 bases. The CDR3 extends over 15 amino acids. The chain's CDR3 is CASSLGRENTGELFF. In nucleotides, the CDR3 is TGTGCCAGCAGTTTGGGGCGGGAGAACACCGGGGAGCTGTTTTTT.

CDR3 residues: CASSSLGTIETQYF. In DNA form, the CDR3 reads TGTGCCAGCAGCTCCCTCGGAACGATAGAGACCCAGTACTTC. V and J are TRBV11-2 and TRBJ2-5; D ambiguous. The length of the CDR3 is 14 residues. The V and J ends lost 4 bases and 4 bases respectively, with 13 bases between them. Germline CDR1 is SGHAT and CDR2 is FQNNGV.

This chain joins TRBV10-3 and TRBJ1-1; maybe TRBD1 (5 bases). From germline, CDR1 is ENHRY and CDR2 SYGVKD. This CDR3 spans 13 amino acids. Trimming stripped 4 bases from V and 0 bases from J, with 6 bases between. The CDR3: CAISGTLNTEAFF. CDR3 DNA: TGTGCCATCAGTGGGACACTGAACACTGAAGCTTTCTTT.

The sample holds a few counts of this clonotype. The CDR3 sequence is CASSLEGGRETQYF. The CDR3 nucleotides are TGCGCCAGCAGCTTGGAAGGGGGGCGAGAGACCCAGTACTTC. The chain carries TRBV5-1 and TRBJ2-5, with D perhaps being TRBD1 or TRBD2 (6 bases each). Looked up from germline, CDR1 is SGHRS and CDR2 is YFSETQ. The CDR3 runs 14 residues. The V gene lost 0 bases and the J gene lost 4 bases, with 10 bases spanning the gap.